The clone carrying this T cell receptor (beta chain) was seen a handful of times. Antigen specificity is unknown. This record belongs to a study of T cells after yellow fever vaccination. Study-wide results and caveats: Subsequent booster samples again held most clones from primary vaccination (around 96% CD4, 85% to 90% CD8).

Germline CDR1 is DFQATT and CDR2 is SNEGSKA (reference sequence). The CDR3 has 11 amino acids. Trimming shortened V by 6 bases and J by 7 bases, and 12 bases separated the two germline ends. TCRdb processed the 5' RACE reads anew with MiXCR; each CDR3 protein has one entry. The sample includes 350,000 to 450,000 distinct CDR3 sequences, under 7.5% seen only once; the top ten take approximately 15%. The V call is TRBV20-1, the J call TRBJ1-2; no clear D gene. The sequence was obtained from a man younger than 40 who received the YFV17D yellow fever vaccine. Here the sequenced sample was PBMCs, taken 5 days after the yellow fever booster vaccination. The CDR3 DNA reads TGCAGTGCCCGGGTTGTGGGTGGCTACACCTTC. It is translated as CSARVVGGYTF.